Below, 5 T cell receptor beta chains from the same sample are listed, as sequenced in a study of blood T cell repertoires in COVID-19. Repertoires were generated with immunoSEQ multiplex PCR, while TCRdb's copy carries only in-frame clones and drops some. The profile covers about 290,000 clones, with under 90% appearing a single time and about 1.8% taken by the ten largest. Specimen: PBMCs or T cells enriched from blood (not recorded which). These TCRs come from a woman in her 40s who had recovered from COVID-19.

The V and J genes are TRBV3-1 (or the pseudogene TRBV3-2) and TRBJ1-6, with a possible D match to TRBD1 (5 bases). V was trimmed by 7 bases and J by 13 bases, leaving 14 bases between them. CDR1 and CDR2 (germline): LGHDT, YNNKEL (reference sequence). This CDR3 is 12 amino acids long. CDR3 sequence (DNA): TGTGCCAGCACCGGGGGGGGTCTCCCCCTCCACTTT. It codes for CASTGGGLPLHF.

The chain joins TRBV29-1 to TRBJ1-5, with D maybe TRBD1 (6 bases). The CDR3 sequence is 15 residues long. With 4 bases removed from V and 1 base from J, the gap between germline ends came to 14 bases. Germline CDR1 is SQVTM and CDR2 is ANQGSEA. For the CDR3, the DNA is TGCAGCGTTGTTATTTCCGGGACAAGCAATCAGCCCCAGCATTTT. Translating it yields CSVVISGTSNQPQHF. The whole variable domain, filled in from reference TRBV29-1 and TRBJ1-5, reads SAVISQKPSRDICQRGTSLTIQCQVDSQVTMMFWYRQQPGQSLTLIATANQGSEATYESGFVIDKFPISRPNLTFSTLTVSNMSPEDSSIYLCSVVISGTSNQPQHFGDGTRLSIL.

The V call is TRBV10-3, the J call TRBJ2-3, with 7 bases matching TRBD2. Germline CDR1 is ENHRY and CDR2 is SYGVKD. This CDR3 is built from 14 residues. V gave up 4 bases and J gave up 3 bases; unmatched junction bases: 4. As DNA, the CDR3 is TGTGCCATCAGTGTTCTCGGGGGGACAGATACGCAGTATTTT. Residues: CAISVLGGTDTQYF.

In DNA, the CDR3 is TGCGCCAGCAGCTTGGATGGACAGGGGGCCCCGGGCACTGAAGCTTTCTTT. Its protein product is CASSLDGQGAPGTEAFF. This chain connects TRBV5-1 to TRBJ1-1; 11 bases map to TRBD1. Germline CDR1 is SGHRS and CDR2 is YFSETQ. This CDR3 contains 17 residues. V lost 0 bases, J lost 4 bases, and 8 bases stayed unmatched.

The chain carries TRBV4-2 and TRBJ1-6; D is possibly TRBD1 (5 bases). From germline, CDR1 is LGHNA and CDR2 YNFKEQ. The CDR3 consists of 15 residues. V shed 0 bases and J shed 9 bases, with 12 bases lying between them. This CDR3 is CASSQDWQGGSPLHF. The CDR3 coding sequence is TGTGCCAGCAGCCAAGATTGGCAGGGTGGTTCACCCCTCCACTTT.